The rows below give T cell receptor beta chains drawn from one sample of a study of blood T cell repertoires in COVID-19. Some clones are missing from TCRdb's copy, which holds only in-frame ones; the method was immunoSEQ multiplex PCR. The data contain fewer than 80,000 clones, 80% to 90% of them seen just once; the ten biggest clones take up approximately 6.3%. Input material: peripheral blood. The receptors were sampled from a man older than 75 with COVID-19, enrolled during active disease. CDR3s include the opening cysteine and the closing phenylalanine or tryptophan. Fields, in order: clone size, V gene, CDR3 protein. Rows give clone size only sometimes, using once, few, many, or a class for an expanded clone.

few TRBV2 CASSGVAGHQPQHF
NA TRBV7-8 CASSLLGRGSTPLHF
NA TRBV27 CASSWGDNSPLHF
NA TRBV12-3/TRBV12-4 CASSLIEDSSHTF
NA TRBV4-3 CASSQDRGNEKLFF
NA TRBV7-7 CASSLGRGGEQFF
NA TRBV3-1/TRBV3-2 CASSRQAAGGYTF
NA TRBV3-1/TRBV3-2 CASSQTGIGTGAPNTEAFF
NA TRBV25-1 CASSENGDGQPQHF
once TRBV5-4 CASRGHVDRGYEQYF
NA TRBV6-2/TRBV6-3 CASSATQIATYGYTF
NA TRBV10-3 CAISDSGQGEAFF
NA TRBV5-4 CASSPGPPDRANYGYTF
NA TRBV5-5 CASSSDRAPNQPQHF
NA TRBV10-3 CAISEQEEGYTF
few TRBV6-5 CASRRTTTNEKLFF
NA TRBV2 CASSAFQATTNEKLFF
NA TRBV5-1 CASSSTGATNEKLFF
once TRBV7-2 CASSLAGGNEQFF
once TRBV6-2/TRBV6-3 CASSPKQGASEKLFF
NA TRBV5-8 CASSPGQLILYGYTF
NA TRBV18 CASSPHSGGSAYEQYF
NA TRBV3-1/TRBV3-2 CASSTLSGREQFF
NA TRBV5-1 CASSSGTGEEKLFF
NA TRBV28 CASSPPGQGSNQPQHF
NA TRBV9 CASSVDNRPGGYTF
NA TRBV9 CASRKTGTDNSPLHF
NA TRBV2 CASSLQETQYF
NA TRBV28 CASALWGGADSPLHF
NA TRBV6-5 CASSGWSLNSPLHF
NA TRBV7-2 CASSLQAGGDYEQYF
NA TRBV5-4 CASRFAAGDSTDTQYF
once TRBV7-2 CASQEITENTEAFF
NA TRBV5-4 CASKLAGGQDTQYF
NA TRBV3-1/TRBV3-2 CASSQGLAGAIETQYF
NA TRBV5-4 CASSGEQGNYGYTF
NA TRBV27 CASSLSRVGNSPLHF
NA TRBV5-1 CASSLPGQGFYGYTF
NA TRBV7-3 CASSLGGSSYGYTF
NA TRBV5-1 CASSWEGGYGYTF
NA TRBV19 CASFFPGLLGGYTF